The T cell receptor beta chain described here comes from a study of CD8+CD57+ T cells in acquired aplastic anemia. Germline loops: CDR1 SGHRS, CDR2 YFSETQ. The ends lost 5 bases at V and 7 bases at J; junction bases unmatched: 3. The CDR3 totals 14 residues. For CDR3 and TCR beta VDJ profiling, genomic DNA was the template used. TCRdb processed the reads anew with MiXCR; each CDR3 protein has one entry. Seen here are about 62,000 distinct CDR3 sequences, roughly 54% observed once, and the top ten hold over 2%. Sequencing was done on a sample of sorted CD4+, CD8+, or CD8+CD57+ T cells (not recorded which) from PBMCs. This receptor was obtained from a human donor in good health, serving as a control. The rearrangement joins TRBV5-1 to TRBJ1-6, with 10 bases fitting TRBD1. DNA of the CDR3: TGCGCCAGCAGACCGGGACAGGGGAATTCACCCCTCCACTTT. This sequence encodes CASRPGQGNSPLHF.